The 19 T cell receptor beta chains below all came from one sample that was sequenced in a study of T cells expressing NK-cell markers. TCRdb reanalyzed the 5' RACE reads, giving one entry per CDR3 protein sequence and no DNA. The sample includes about 150,000 distinct CDR3 sequences. Material for sequencing was blood T cells: a sorted CD56 or NKG2C T cell subset, CD4+ or CD8+ T cells, or bulk PBMC T cells (not recorded which). The source is a man aged 18 to 29 in good health.

This chain connects TRBV9 to TRBJ2-1; with no DNA, the TCRdb D assignment of TRBD1 cannot be verified. The CDR3 is 12 residues long. Germline V gene data show CDR1 as SGDLS and CDR2 as YYNGEE. This CDR3 reads CASSARGVDQFF.

The chain employs TRBV4-1 and TRBJ2-5. The CDR3 consists of 15 residues. The germline gives CDR1 MGHRA, CDR2 YSYEKL. The CDR3 protein is CASSQEYRNQETQYF.

This chain links TRBV6-5 with TRBJ2-7; lacking DNA, the TRBD1 call made by TCRdb goes unchecked. The CDR3 totals 17 residues. Germline CDR1 reads MNHEY; CDR2 reads SVGAGI. CDR3 region: CASSYSKAEQASYEQYF.

The chain is built from TRBV20-1 and TRBJ2-7; with no DNA, the TCRdb D assignment of TRBD2 cannot be verified. Germline CDR1 and CDR2: DFQATT and SNEGSKA (reference sequence). CDR3 size: 16 residues. The CDR3 loop reads CSARGGLAGSVYEQYF.

The genes are TRBV6-2 or TRBV6-3 and TRBJ1-1; TCRdb reports TRBD1, a call that lacks DNA to check it against. The CDR3 is 15 residues long. CDR1 MNHEY and CDR2 SVGEGT come from the germline V gene. The CDR3 is CASTPRDRLETEAFF.

The V and J genes are TRBV12-3 or TRBV12-4 and TRBJ2-3; the D call of TRBD2 rests on TCRdb alone, since no DNA is present to check it. CDR3 length: 16 residues. CDR3 sequence: CASSPSGSKGTDTQYF.

The chain couples TRBV4-1 to TRBJ1-1; without DNA, the TCRdb call of TRBD1 cannot be checked. The CDR3 totals 15 residues. CDR1 and CDR2 (germline): MGHRA, YSYEKL. The CDR3 spells CASSHLTGMNTEAFF.

This rearrangement joins TRBV12-3 or TRBV12-4 to TRBJ1-1; TCRdb reports TRBD1, a call that lacks DNA to check it against. The CDR3 runs to 13 residues. CDR3 protein: CASSWGTGGEAFF.

V and J are TRBV3-1 and TRBJ2-3. CDR1 and CDR2 from the germline V gene are LGHDT and YNNKEL (reference sequence). The CDR3 contains 12 residues. CDR3 amino acids: CASSNYPDTQYF.

This chain joins TRBV19 and TRBJ2-7. This CDR3 is built from 11 residues. Germline loops: CDR1 LNHDA, CDR2 SQIVND (reference sequence). The CDR3 protein is CAVGSFYEQYF.

The chain couples TRBV19 to TRBJ2-1; without DNA, the TCRdb call of TRBD2 cannot be checked. Germline V CDR1 and CDR2: LNHDA, SQIVND (reference sequence). This CDR3 is 19 amino acids long. This chain's CDR3 is CASSSPGLAEGSSYNEQFF. Based on the CDR3 plus reference TRBV19 and TRBJ2-1, the full variable domain is DGGITQSPKYLFRKEGQNVTLSCEQNLNHDAMYWYRQDPGQGLRLIYYSQIVNDFQKGDIAEGYSVSREKKESFPLTVTSAQKNPTAFYLCASSSPGLAEGSSYNEQFFGPGTRLTVL.

This sequence joins TRBV12-3 or TRBV12-4 and TRBJ2-1. The CDR3 totals 14 residues. The CDR3 protein is CASSLGGTYNEQFF.

This chain joins TRBV25-1 and TRBJ2-2; TCRdb outputs TRBD2, but without DNA this stays unchecked. CDR3 size: 18 residues. In germline, CDR1 is MGHDK, CDR2 SYGVNS. CDR3 residues: CASSDQKTSGRVSGELFF.

The chain links TRBV12-3 or TRBV12-4 to TRBJ1-1; TCRdb's D call of TRBD1 is untestable without DNA. This CDR3 is built from 14 residues. The CDR3 is CASSPTGGGTEAFF.

The V call is TRBV7-9, the J call TRBJ2-7; with no DNA, the TCRdb D assignment of TRBD1 cannot be verified. The CDR3 has 12 residues. The germline V gene has CDR1 SEHNR and CDR2 FQNEAQ (reference sequence). CDR3 residues: CASSSDRGTEYF.

V is TRBV28 and J is TRBJ2-1; the TCRdb call, TRBD2, lacks DNA for checking. From germline, CDR1 is MDHEN and CDR2 SYDVKM. This CDR3 region has 12 residues. The CDR3 loop reads CASSLAGVEQFF.

V and J are TRBV6-2 or TRBV6-3 and TRBJ2-5; without DNA, the TCRdb call of TRBD2 cannot be checked. This CDR3 region has 17 residues. Germline CDR1 and CDR2: MNHEY and SVGEGT. CDR3 amino acids: CASTLLGGPSVKETQYF.

The chain joins TRBV12-3 or TRBV12-4 to TRBJ2-1; TCRdb's D gene call, TRBD1, goes unchecked for lack of DNA. The CDR3 length is 14 residues. The CDR3: CASSPQAGFDEQFF.

The V gene is TRBV7-9, the J gene TRBJ2-2; checking the TCRdb D call of TRBD1 is not possible without DNA. Germline CDR1 SEHNR, CDR2 FQNEAQ (reference sequence). The CDR3 has 17 amino acids. The CDR3 spells CASSSPQGVVSPGELFF.